This T cell receptor beta chain stems from a study of neurological immune-mediated disorders. Study-wide results and caveats: None of the CDR3 amino acid sequences in expanded clones turned up in more than one subject, which points to private repertoires in all groups.

The V gene's germline CDR1 is WSHSY and CDR2 SAAADI. The CDR3 has 13 amino acids. V gave up 4 bases and J gave up 5 bases, with 12 bases separating them. The cDNA came from 5'RACE, which used 10-nucleotide random UMIs. Sequencing of 15-18 subjects in each run yielded over 160 million TCR-beta sequences. MiXCR was run by TCRdb on the 5' RACE reads, yielding one entry per CDR3 protein. The profile covers over 70,000 distinct CDR3 sequences, with 10% to 13% appearing a single time and roughly 10% taken by the ten largest. This sample's time point: longitudinal time-point 1 (baseline). The unsorted libraries were generated from a total of 2 million PBMCs, which had been stored in RNAlater at -80 C. This clonotype was counted at least ten times. What it binds is unknown.

This receptor was identified in a man aged 25 to 40 in good health. Sequencing was performed on PBMCs. The rearrangement links TRBV10-2 to TRBJ2-7, with D unresolved. The CDR3 here is CASSVEFMDEQYF. The DNA of the CDR3 is TGCGCCAGCAGTGTCGAGTTCATGGACGAGCAGTACTTC.